Below, 25 T cell receptor beta chains from the same sample are listed, as sequenced in a study of blood T cell repertoires in COVID-19 (dated by TCRdb to 2018 to 2020). Preparation of the library involved the immunoSEQ multiplex PCR assay. TCRdb provides this immuneACCESS table in a form limited to in-frame rearrangements. Some clones are lacking; in checked studies, under half of them reflect an unresolved V gene, and why the rest are absent is not known. Here the sample has nearly 55,000 clones; 70% to 90% occur a single time. The ten top clones hold 12% of the sample. Sequenced input: peripheral blood. Source of these receptors: a man between 65 and 80 years old with active COVID-19.

This clone was seen once. V gene TRBV18 combines with J gene TRBJ2-3; TRBD2 matches at 10 bases. V trimming: 3 bases; J trimming: 5 bases; junction bases outside the gene matches: 8. CDR1 and CDR2 from the germline V gene are KGHSH and LQKENI. The CDR3 is 16 residues long. In DNA, the CDR3 is TGTGCCAGCTCACCCCTAGCGGGGGCCCCGGGAGATACGCAGTATTTT. Protein product: CASSPLAGAPGDTQYF. The complete variable domain, with remaining parts taken from reference TRBV18 and TRBJ2-3, reads NAGVMQNPRHLVRRRGQEARLRCSPMKGHSHVYWYRQLPEEGLKFMVYLQKENIIDESGMPKERFSAEFPKEGPSILRIQQVVRGDSAAYFCASSPLAGAPGDTQYFGPGTRLTVL.

V usage is TRBV14 and J usage is TRBJ2-3, with D tentatively TRBD2 (5 bases). V lost 3 bases to trimming and J lost 4 bases, with 17 bases between them. The CDR3 totals 16 residues. Germline V gene sequence: CDR1 SGHDN, CDR2 FVKESK. CDR3 nucleotides: TGTGCCAGCAGCCACCCGGAAGGGAGAAGAGCAGATACGCAGTATTTT. Its translation is CASSHPEGRRADTQYF.

The chain employs TRBV4-1 and TRBJ2-3; TRBD2 matches 12 bases. Per germline, CDR1 MGHRA and CDR2 YSYEKL. Trimming took 9 bases from V and 9 from J; bases not matched to a gene: 13. CDR3 length: 15 amino acids. Here the CDR3 reads CASSTASGGVPTQYF. DNA for the CDR3: TGCGCCAGTTCAACCGCTAGCGGGGGGGTCCCGACGCAGTATTTT.

The rearrangement uses TRBV7-3 and TRBJ2-3; perhaps TRBD2 as D (5 bases). The CDR3 sequence is 14 residues long. Germline V gives CDR1 SGHTA, CDR2 FQGTGA. V was pared by 8 bases and J by 1 base, with 13 bases between. The DNA for the CDR3 is TGTGCCAGCCAGCCCGGGGTGGGCACAGATACGCAGTATTTT. Encoded protein: CASQPGVGTDTQYF.

This clone was counted once. The rearrangement uses TRBV9 and TRBJ2-2; 8 bases fit TRBD2. This CDR3 is built from 17 residues. The junction had 4 bases not matched to a gene; V was cut back by 0 bases and J by 0 bases. Germline CDR1 and CDR2: SGDLS and YYNGEE. For the CDR3, the DNA is TGTGCCAGCAGCGTAGCGGGGGGGGTCTCGAACACCGGGGAGCTGTTTTTT. It encodes CASSVAGGVSNTGELFF. The full variable domain, with the rest looked up from reference TRBV9 and TRBJ2-2, is DSGVTQTPKHLITATGQRVTLRCSPRSGDLSVYWYQQSLDQGLQFLIQYYNGEERAKGNILERFSAQQFPDLHSELNLSSLELGDSALYFCASSVAGGVSNTGELFFGEGSRLTVL.

The rearrangement links TRBV29-1 to TRBJ2-3, with 14 bases identical to TRBD2. The length of the CDR3 is 18 residues. Germline V gives CDR1 SQVTM, CDR2 ANQGSEA. The trim removed 7 bases at V and 0 bases at J, leaving 12 bases unmatched. The CDR3 sequence is CSARLAGGNRPSTDTQYF. The CDR3 nucleotides are TGCAGCGCTCGACTAGCGGGGGGGAATAGACCTAGCACAGATACGCAGTATTTT.

The V call is TRBV11-3, the J call TRBJ1-1; D might be TRBD1 (6 bases). CDR3 length: 15 amino acids. V lost 1 base, J lost 3 bases, and 12 bases lay in between. The V gene's germline CDR1 is SGHNT and CDR2 YENEEA. CDR3 residues: CASSLVGGAYTEAFF. The CDR3 region has the DNA TGTGCCAGCAGCTTAGTGGGGGGGGCGTACACTGAAGCTTTCTTT.

This clone was counted only a few times. The chain has TRBV5-1 and TRBJ1-2; 7 nucleotides align to TRBD1. The CDR3 totals 13 residues. With 3 bases clipped from V and 4 bases from J, the junction kept 3 bases outside the gene matches. Germline V gene data show CDR1 as SGHRS and CDR2 as YFSETQ. The CDR3 region is CASSSGQIYGYTF. DNA of the CDR3: TGCGCCAGCAGCTCGGGACAGATCTATGGCTACACCTTC.

The chain couples TRBV5-1 to TRBJ2-5, with D possibly matching TRBD2 (7 bases). The CDR3 is made up of 15 amino acids. The ends were cut back, 2 bases at V and 2 bases at J, with 13 bases in the middle. The germline V gene has CDR1 SGHRS and CDR2 YFSETQ. The CDR3 DNA follows: TGCGCCAGCAGCTTAGTACGGGGGGCGCAAGAGACCCAGTACTTC. This gives the protein CASSLVRGAQETQYF.

V and J are TRBV7-3 and TRBJ2-2; D possibly corresponds to TRBD2 (5 bases). The CDR3 extends over 15 amino acids. Trimming cost V 5 bases and J 1 base, with 11 bases left between them. Germline V gene data show CDR1 as SGHTA and CDR2 as FQGTGA. The CDR3 DNA reads TGTGCCAGCAGCCGTCGGACTGGGAACACCGGGGAGCTGTTTTTT. This gives the protein CASSRRTGNTGELFF.

This clone is judged medium-sized. This rearrangement joins TRBV27 to TRBJ2-2; D is uncertain. Trimming cost V 2 bases and J 6 bases, with 10 bases left between them. This CDR3 is 14 amino acids long. The germline V gene encodes CDR1 MNHEY and CDR2 SMNVEV (reference sequence). The CDR3 is CASSLGRVPGELFF. CDR3 bases: TGTGCCAGCAGTTTAGGTCGGGTCCCCGGGGAGCTGTTTTTT.

This clone was counted a few times. This chain joins TRBV11-2 and TRBJ1-1; no definite D call. The CDR3 is 12 amino acids. In germline, CDR1 is SGHAT, CDR2 FQNNGV. V lost 4 bases and J lost 3, with 6 bases in between. CDR3: CASSSLYTEAFF. The CDR3 DNA is TGTGCCAGCAGCTCCCTCTACACTGAAGCTTTCTTT.

This sequence joins TRBV5-4 and TRBJ2-5, with 9 bases aligning to TRBD2. CDR1 SGHNT and CDR2 YYREEE come from the germline V gene (reference sequence). The CDR3 contains 15 residues. The V and J ends lost 6 bases and 5 bases, in that order; junction bases with no gene match: 11. This CDR3 reads CASTTGAGGLETQYF. DNA of the CDR3: TGTGCCAGCACGACGGGCGCGGGGGGGTTGGAGACCCAGTACTTC.

V gene TRBV15 combines with J gene TRBJ2-1; D gene ambiguous. The CDR3 spans 13 residues. Per the germline V gene, CDR1 is LNHNV and CDR2 is YYDKDF (reference sequence). The V and J ends lost 6 bases and 3 bases respectively, with 9 bases between them. The CDR3 bases are TGTGCCACCAGTAGTAACGGCTACAATGAGCAGTTCTTC. This codes for CATSSNGYNEQFF.

The V gene is TRBV20-1, the J gene TRBJ1-2; D not resolved. From germline, CDR1 is DFQATT and CDR2 SNEGSKA (reference sequence). The CDR3 is 13 residues long. Trimming took 3 bases from V and 5 from J, leaving 13 bases between them. The CDR3 DNA reads TGCAGTGCTAGTAAGGGCCCGGGATATGGCTACACCTTC. Its protein product is CSASKGPGYGYTF.

This chain joins TRBV7-8 and TRBJ2-7, with 9 nucleotides matching TRBD2. There are 15 residues in the CDR3. V shed 5 bases, J shed 1 base, and the junction held 6 bases outside the gene matches. Germline V gene sequence: CDR1 SGHVS, CDR2 FQNEAQ. CDR3 bases: TGTGCCAGCAGCGCCCAGCGGGGGGTATCCTACGAGCAGTACTTC. Its translation: CASSAQRGVSYEQYF.

This clone was observed once. The V and J genes are TRBV6-2 or TRBV6-3 and TRBJ1-5, with no clear D. The CDR3 loop spans 14 amino acids. Germline CDR1 is MNHEY and CDR2 is SVGEGT. Trimming cost V 2 bases and J 5 bases, with 10 bases left between them. This CDR3 is CASSYGNTYQPQHF. CDR3 bases: TGTGCCAGCAGTTACGGTAACACCTATCAGCCCCAGCATTTT.

This CDR3 reads CASSQGQGYGELFF. The CDR3 bases are TGTGCCAGCAGCCAAGGACAGGGGTACGGGGAGCTGTTTTTT. The chain links TRBV6-6 to TRBJ2-2; 9 bases match TRBD1. The V segment lost 6 bases and the J segment 7 bases; nucleotides outside the gene matches: 6. CDR1 and CDR2 (germline): MNHNY, SVGAGI (reference sequence). The CDR3 extends over 14 amino acids.

The J gene is TRBJ2-2, the V gene TRBV5-5; 12 positions agree with TRBD2. The CDR3 is made up of 16 amino acids. The germline V gene has CDR1 SGHKS and CDR2 YYEKEE (reference sequence). V gave up 5 bases and J gave up 1 base; unmatched junction bases: 3. The CDR3 reads CASRILAGGNTGELFF. In DNA form, the CDR3 reads TGTGCCAGCAGGATACTAGCGGGGGGGAACACCGGGGAGCTGTTTTTT. The full variable domain, completed using reference TRBV5-5 and TRBJ2-2, is DAGVTQSPTHLIKTRGQQVTLRCSPISGHKSVSWYQQVLGQGPQFIFQYYEKEERGRGNFPDRFSARQFPNYSSELNVNALLLGDSALYLCASRILAGGNTGELFFGEGSRLTVL.

The V and J genes are TRBV28 and TRBJ1-6, with 10 bases matching TRBD1. V gave up 5 bases and J gave up 6 bases; unmatched junction bases: 4. The germline V gene has CDR1 MDHEN and CDR2 SYDVKM. The CDR3 has 15 residues. CDR3 in DNA: TGTGCCAGCAGTCCCGACAGGGGGCTTAATTCACCCCTCCACTTT. Its protein product is CASSPDRGLNSPLHF.

Only one count was recorded for this clone. The V and J genes are TRBV9 and TRBJ1-2, with 10 bases lining up with TRBD1. V lost 4 bases and J lost 0; bases outside the gene matches: 15. The CDR3 has 19 residues. The germline V gene encodes CDR1 SGDLS and CDR2 YYNGEE. Here the CDR3 reads CASSPWGQGTLGANYGYTF. The CDR3 region has the DNA TGTGCCAGCAGCCCCTGGGGACAGGGGACTTTGGGAGCTAACTATGGCTACACCTTC.

The chain is built from TRBV7-6 and TRBJ2-7; D unclear. V was cut by 1 base and J by 5 bases, with 12 bases left in between. This CDR3 is 14 amino acids long. Germline V gene lookup returns CDR1 SGHVS and CDR2 FNYEAQ. CDR3 protein: CASSLESPSNEQYF. The CDR3 DNA sequence: TGTGCCAGCAGCTTAGAATCCCCCAGTAACGAGCAGTACTTC.

The chain is built from TRBV6-5 and TRBJ1-1; no definite D call. This CDR3 comprises 13 residues. The V end was cut by 7 bases, the J end by 4 bases, with 13 bases between. The germline V gene encodes CDR1 MNHEY and CDR2 SVGAGI. For the CDR3, the DNA is TGTGCCAGCACGACAACCTCGGTCACTGAAGCTTTCTTT. Translating gives CASTTTSVTEAFF.

The V and J genes are TRBV5-1 and TRBJ1-3; 8 bases map to TRBD1. V shed 4 bases, J shed 6 bases, and the junction held 6 bases outside the gene matches. The CDR3 is 14 amino acids. CDR1 and CDR2 (germline): SGHRS, YFSETQ. CDR3 in amino acids: CASSQGTGENTIYF. For the CDR3, the DNA is TGCGCCAGCAGCCAAGGGACAGGAGAAAACACCATATATTTT.

V gene TRBV4-3 combines with J gene TRBJ1-2; 7 bases align to TRBD1. The CDR3 sequence is 14 residues long. Trimming cost V 3 bases and J 3 bases; bases outside gene matches: 4. CDR1 and CDR2 (germline): LGHNA, YSLEER. CDR3 amino acids: CASSQGQRYYGYTF. CDR3 DNA: TGCGCCAGCAGCCAGGGACAGCGCTACTATGGCTACACCTTC.